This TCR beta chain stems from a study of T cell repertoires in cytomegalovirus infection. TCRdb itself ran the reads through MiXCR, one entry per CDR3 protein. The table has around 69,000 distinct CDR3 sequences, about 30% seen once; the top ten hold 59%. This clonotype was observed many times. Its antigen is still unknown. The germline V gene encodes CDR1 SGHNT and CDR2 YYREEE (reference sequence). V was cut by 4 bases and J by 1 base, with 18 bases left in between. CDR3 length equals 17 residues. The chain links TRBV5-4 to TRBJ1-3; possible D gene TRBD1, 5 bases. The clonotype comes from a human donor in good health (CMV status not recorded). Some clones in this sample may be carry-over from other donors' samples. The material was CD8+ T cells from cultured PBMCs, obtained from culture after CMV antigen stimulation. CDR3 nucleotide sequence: TGTGCCAGCAGCCGCGGGGGAAATCTACCTTCTGGAAACACCATATATTTT. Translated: CASSRGGNLPSGNTIYF.